These 14 T cell receptor beta chains came from one sample sequenced in a study of identical twins. TCRdb used MiXCR to reprocess the 5' RACE reads, holding one entry per CDR3 protein. The sample has 260,000 or so distinct CDR3 sequences, 6% to 8.5% seen once. The same sample was also used in a study of yellow fever vaccine responses in identical twins.

Sequencing input: CD8+ T cells sorted from blood. The receptor source for this set is a woman under 30 in good health.

The CDR3 protein is CASSLAESIDRGRTYEETQYF. DNA of the CDR3: TGTGCCAGCAGCTTAGCGGAATCCATAGACAGGGGGCGAACTTATGAAGAGACCCAGTACTTC. The J gene is TRBJ2-5, the V gene TRBV7-2, with 10 bases that match TRBD1. CDR1 is SGHTA and CDR2 is FQGNSA in the germline V gene. This CDR3 contains 21 residues. V trimming: 0 bases; J trimming: 3 bases; junction bases outside the gene matches: 19.

This clonotype has more than one count but fewer than ten. V is TRBV28 and J is TRBJ2-7, with 12 bases aligning to TRBD2. Germline values: CDR1 MDHEN, CDR2 SYDVKM. This CDR3 has 17 residues. V lost 2 bases and J lost 3; bases outside the gene matches: 8. The CDR3 DNA sequence: TGTGCCAGCAGTTTACTAGCGGGAGGGCGATACGGCTACGAGCAGTACTTC. This encodes CASSLLAGGRYGYEQYF. Looking up the rest from reference TRBV28 and TRBJ2-7 gives the full variable domain: DVKVTQSSRYLVKRTGEKVFLECVQDMDHENMFWYRQDPGLGLRLIYFSYDVKMKEKGDIPEGYSVSREKKERFSLILESASTNQTSMYLCASSLLAGGRYGYEQYFGPGTRLTVT.

The chain recombines TRBV20-1 with TRBJ2-1; 12 bases fit TRBD2. Per germline, CDR1 DFQATT and CDR2 SNEGSKA (reference sequence). After removal of 6 bases from V and 4 bases from J, the junction contained 13 bases not matched to a gene. This CDR3 is 17 amino acids long. The CDR3 region has the DNA TGCAGTGCCAGCTCTCGGGCTAGCGGGGGGGATTACAATGAGCAGTTCTTC. Translating gives CSASSRASGGDYNEQFF.

This clonotype has a handful of counts. V and J are TRBV5-1 and TRBJ2-7; TRBD1 agrees at 10 bases. V lost 4 bases and J lost 5; bases outside the gene matches: 6. The CDR3 covers 14 residues. Germline V gene sequence: CDR1 SGHRS, CDR2 YFSETQ. In nucleotides, the CDR3 is TGCGCCAGCAGCAACGACAGGGGGCTGGACGAGCAGTACTTC. Translation gives CASSNDRGLDEQYF.

This clonotype showed up many times. This chain joins TRBV27 and TRBJ1-2, with 9 bases matching TRBD1. The CDR3 is 14 residues long. CDR1 is MNHEY and CDR2 is SMNVEV in the germline V gene (reference sequence). With V trimmed by 6 bases and J by 5 bases, 7 bases remained unmatched. Here the CDR3 reads CASSPQGADYGYTF. The CDR3, as DNA: TGTGCCAGCAGCCCACAGGGGGCCGATTATGGCTACACCTTC.

This clonotype was seen many times. The chain employs TRBV7-9 and TRBJ2-7; TRBD1 aligns across 10 bases. The CDR3 is 13 residues long. After removal of 3 bases from V and 10 bases from J, the junction contained 6 bases not matched to a gene. The germline CDR1 and CDR2 sequences are SEHNR and FQNEAQ (reference sequence). CDR3 region: CASSLGQGKGQYF. For the CDR3, the DNA is TGTGCCAGCAGCTTGGGACAGGGGAAGGGACAGTACTTC.

This clonotype was seen more than once but under ten times. The CDR3 region is CASRGGGLGTDTQYF. The CDR3 region has the DNA TGCGCCAGCAGAGGCGGCGGCTTAGGGACTGATACGCAGTATTTT. The chain joins TRBV4-1 to TRBJ2-3; weak D call: TRBD2 (6 bases). The CDR3 is 15 residues long. Germline V gene data show CDR1 as MGHRA and CDR2 as YSYEKL. V lost 6 bases and J lost 6, with 19 bases in between.

This clonotype has ten or more counts. The rearrangement links TRBV12-3 or TRBV12-4 to TRBJ2-5; 7 nucleotides match TRBD2. The CDR3 consists of 14 residues. V lost 5 bases to trimming and J lost 4 bases; unmatched junction nucleotides: 7. The CDR3 nucleotides are TGTGCCAGCAGTCCTCGAGGGAGGGCAGAGACCCAGTACTTC. Translation gives CASSPRGRAETQYF.

This clonotype was counted only a few times. This sequence joins TRBV10-2 and TRBJ1-2; 7 nucleotides line up with TRBD1. The CDR3 loop spans 16 amino acids. V gave up 4 bases and J gave up 8 bases; unmatched junction bases: 16. Germline CDR1 WSHSY, CDR2 SAAADI. The CDR3 region is CASSARGFTPMVGYTF. CDR3 sequence (DNA): TGCGCCAGCAGTGCCAGGGGGTTTACTCCTATGGTAGGCTACACCTTC.

This clonotype was observed a few times. This sequence joins TRBV12-3 or TRBV12-4 and TRBJ2-7; no firm D call. This CDR3 region has 12 residues. The V end lost 0 bases, the J end lost 6 bases, and 6 bases lay between the germline ends. Here the CDR3 DNA reads TGTGCCAGCAGTTTAGCGGGTATCGAGCAGTACTTC. Its translation is CASSLAGIEQYF.

The chain joins TRBV12-5 to TRBJ2-5; tentative D call: TRBD2 (6 bases). With 1 base removed from V and 2 bases from J, the gap between germline ends came to 11 bases. Germline V CDR1 and CDR2: LGHNT, FRNRAP. The CDR3 totals 15 residues. In nucleotides, the CDR3 is TGTGCTAGTGGTTTGGGGTGGGGAGGTCAAGAGACCCAGTACTTC. Its protein is CASGLGWGGQETQYF.

This chain uses TRBV29-1 with TRBJ2-5; no clear D. Trimming cost V 1 base and J 4 bases, with 10 bases left between them. Germline V lookup: CDR1 SQVTM, CDR2 ANQGSEA. This CDR3 is built from 13 residues. DNA of the CDR3: TGCAGCGTTGAAGGGAGCCCCGGAGAGACCCAGTACTTC. Translating gives CSVEGSPGETQYF.

This clonotype has a handful of counts. V and J are TRBV7-6 and TRBJ2-3; the D call may be TRBD1 or TRBD2 (7 bases each). CDR1 and CDR2 from the germline V gene are SGHVS and FNYEAQ. CDR3 length: 15 amino acids. V lost 3 bases to trimming and J lost 6 bases, with 16 bases between them. CDR3 sequence: CASSLGGGMVDTQYF. The CDR3 bases are TGTGCCAGCAGCTTGGGAGGGGGCATGGTTGATACGCAGTATTTT.

This clonotype turned up a few times. The CDR3 DNA reads as TGCGCCAGCACCGAGGGCGGTGAAGCTTTCTTT. Translated: CASTEGGEAFF. The rearrangement uses TRBV10-2 and TRBJ1-1, with no clear D. With 7 bases removed from V and 7 bases from J, the gap between germline ends came to 10 bases. The CDR3 length is 11 residues. Per the germline V gene, CDR1 is WSHSY and CDR2 is SAAADI.